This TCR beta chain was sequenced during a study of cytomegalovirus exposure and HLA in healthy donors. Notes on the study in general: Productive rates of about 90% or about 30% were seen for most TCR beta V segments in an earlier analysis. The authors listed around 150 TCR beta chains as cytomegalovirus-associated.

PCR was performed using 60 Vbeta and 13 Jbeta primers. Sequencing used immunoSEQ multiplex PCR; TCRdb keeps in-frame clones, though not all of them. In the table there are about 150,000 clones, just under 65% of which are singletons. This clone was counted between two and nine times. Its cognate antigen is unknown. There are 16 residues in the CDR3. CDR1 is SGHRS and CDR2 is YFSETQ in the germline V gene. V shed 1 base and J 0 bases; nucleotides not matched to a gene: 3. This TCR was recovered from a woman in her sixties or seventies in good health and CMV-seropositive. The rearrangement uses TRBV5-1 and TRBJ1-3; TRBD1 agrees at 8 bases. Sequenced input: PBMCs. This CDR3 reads CASSLNGQGSGNTIYF. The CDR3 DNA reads TGCGCCAGCAGCTTGAACGGACAGGGCTCTGGAAACACCATATATTTT.